These 8 T cell receptor beta chains originate from one sample sequenced in a study of T cells in Graves' hyperthyroidism and ophthalmopathy. RNA transcripts were the template for amplifying TCR beta CDR3 regions. In the first-round RT-PCR of the TCR CDR3, the HTBI primer set was used. A single record per CDR3 protein comes from TCRdb applying MiXCR to the multiplex PCR reads. Counted here are 450,000 to 500,000 distinct CDR3 sequences, less than 25% occurring once; the ten biggest clones make up about 49%. Sequencing input: blood. All receptors come from a woman in her sixties or seventies with Graves' ophthalmopathy.

The rearrangement joins TRBV25-1 to TRBJ1-6, with D perhaps TRBD1 (5 bases). Looked up from germline, CDR1 is MGHDK and CDR2 is SYGVNS. The CDR3 is 14 residues long. V gave up 8 bases and J gave up 9 bases, with 17 bases separating them. Written as DNA, the CDR3 is TGTGCCAGCTCCCCCCGGGGGGGACGTTCACCCCTCCACTTT. Translated: CASSPRGGRSPLHF.

The genes are TRBV4-1 and TRBJ2-7, with a weak D call TRBD2 (6 bases). This CDR3 contains 18 residues. V lost 0 bases, J lost 0 bases, and 18 bases lay in between. CDR1 is MGHRA and CDR2 is YSYEKL in the germline V gene. The CDR3 DNA sequence: TGCGCCAGCAGCCAAGATAGGCAGCGGGCGGGTCTCTCCTACGAGCAGTACTTC. It is translated as CASSQDRQRAGLSYEQYF.

This clonotype occurred a few times. The rearrangement joins TRBV27 to TRBJ2-7; D is perhaps TRBD1 (6 bases). This CDR3 spans 12 amino acids. Germline lookup yields CDR1 MNHEY and CDR2 SMNVEV (reference sequence). V was shortened by 3 bases and J by 6 bases, with 9 bases between the two germline ends. The CDR3 DNA is TGTGCCAGCAGTTTTACAGGGTCCGAGCAGTACTTC. Translation gives CASSFTGSEQYF.

This clonotype turned up a few times. The J gene is TRBJ2-7, the V gene TRBV7-2; D unclear. Trimming pared 2 bases from V and 1 base from J, leaving 9 bases between. From germline, CDR1 is SGHTA and CDR2 FQGNSA. This CDR3 has 14 residues. CDR3 sequence reads: CASSLQRSSYEQYF. CDR3 nucleotides: TGTGCCAGCAGCTTACAGAGATCATCCTACGAGCAGTACTTC.

This clonotype showed up just a few times. The chain joins TRBV2 to TRBJ2-4; the D gene could be TRBD1 or TRBD2 (5 bases each). Germline V CDR1 and CDR2: SNHLY, FYNNEI. The germline V and J ends were trimmed by 7 bases and 6 bases, with 19 bases remaining between them. This CDR3 has 15 residues. In DNA, the CDR3 is TGTGCCAGCACTAGGGGAGTTAGCCAGTTAAACATTCAGTACTTC. Translated, it gives CASTRGVSQLNIQYF.

This clonotype has a count of ten or more. J is TRBJ2-5 and V is TRBV11-2; possible D gene TRBD1, 5 bases. This CDR3 contains 13 residues. CDR1 and CDR2 (germline): SGHAT, FQNNGV. V was shortened by 5 bases and J by 5 bases, with 12 bases between the two germline ends. CDR3 sequence: CASSARPGETQYF. The CDR3 DNA reads TGTGCCAGCAGCGCCAGACCAGGGGAGACCCAGTACTTC.

This clonotype was observed many times. The V gene is TRBV7-2, the J gene TRBJ2-7; the D is unclear. Trimming shortened V by 0 bases and J by 7 bases, and 13 bases separated the two germline ends. Germline V gene data show CDR1 as SGHTA and CDR2 as FQGNSA. The CDR3 extends over 14 amino acids. This CDR3 reads CASSLALTAREQYF. In DNA, the CDR3 is TGTGCCAGCAGCTTAGCGCTGACGGCAAGGGAGCAGTACTTC.

This clonotype has at least ten counts. The J gene is TRBJ2-3, the V gene TRBV7-9; 9 nucleotides line up with TRBD1. This CDR3 region has 15 residues. J was trimmed by 4 bases and V by 5 bases; bases with no gene match: 7. Germline loops: CDR1 SEHNR, CDR2 FQNEAQ (reference sequence). The CDR3 DNA follows: TGTGCCAGCAGCAAGACAGGGGGATTCTCAGATACGCAGTATTTT. Translated, it gives CASSKTGGFSDTQYF.